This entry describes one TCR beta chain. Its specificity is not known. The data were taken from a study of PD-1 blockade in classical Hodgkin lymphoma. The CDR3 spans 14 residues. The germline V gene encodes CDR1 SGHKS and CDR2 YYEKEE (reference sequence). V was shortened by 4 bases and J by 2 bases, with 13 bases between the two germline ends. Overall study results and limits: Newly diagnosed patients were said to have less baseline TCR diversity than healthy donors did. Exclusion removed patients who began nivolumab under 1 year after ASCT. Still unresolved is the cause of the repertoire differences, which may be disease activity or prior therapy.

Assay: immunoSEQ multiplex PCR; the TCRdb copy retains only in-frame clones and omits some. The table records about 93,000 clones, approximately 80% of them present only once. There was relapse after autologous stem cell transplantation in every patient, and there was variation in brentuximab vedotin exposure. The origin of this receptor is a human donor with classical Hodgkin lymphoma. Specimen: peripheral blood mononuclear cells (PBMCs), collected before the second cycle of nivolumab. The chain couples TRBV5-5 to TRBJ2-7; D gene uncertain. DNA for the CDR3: TGTGCCAGCAGCCCGGTCGGCCGAGCCTACGAGCAGTACTTC. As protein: CASSPVGRAYEQYF.